The next 9 T cell receptor beta chains were all read from a single sample in a study of shared clonotypes between healthy human individuals. TCRdb keeps only in-frame clones here, not all; method: immunoSEQ multiplex PCR. Found here are about 2,200,000 clones, about 93% of them singletons; the top ten hold under 2%. CD45RO-negative, CCR7-selected cells formed the naive CD8 fraction, which excluded terminally differentiated effector memory CD45RA+ cells. The specimen was naive CD8+ T cells from PBMCs. Every receptor here comes from a young man in good health. Some clones in this sample may be carry-over from other donors' samples.

The J gene is TRBJ2-2, the V gene TRBV6-6; D might be TRBD2 (6 bases). The ends were cut back, 5 bases at V and 4 bases at J, with 14 bases in the middle. Looked up from germline, CDR1 is MNHNY and CDR2 is SVGAGI (reference sequence). The CDR3 is 15 residues long. Here the CDR3 reads CASSITSGVTGELFF. CDR3 in DNA: TGTGCCAGCAGTATTACCTCGGGGGTCACCGGGGAGCTGTTTTTT.

This chain uses TRBV9 with TRBJ2-7, with TRBD2 matching over 9 bases. Germline CDR1 reads SGDLS; CDR2 reads YYNGEE. Germline trimming cut 0 bases from V and 5 bases from J; bases unmatched to any gene: 12. This CDR3 has 17 residues. This chain's CDR3 is CASSVGGPAGGLHEQYF. As DNA, the CDR3 is TGTGCCAGCAGCGTAGGAGGGCCAGCGGGAGGTCTCCACGAGCAGTACTTC.

In this sample, this clone turned up once. The V call is TRBV28, the J call TRBJ2-2, with 7 bases that match TRBD2. From germline, CDR1 is MDHEN and CDR2 SYDVKM. The CDR3 totals 16 residues. Trimming at V came to 6 bases and at J to 5 bases, leaving 12 bases not matched to a gene. For the CDR3, the DNA is TGTGCCAGCAGCCGATTCAGGGAGGGTCTTACCGGGGAGCTGTTTTTT. Its translation is CASSRFREGLTGELFF.

CDR3 DNA sequence: TGTGCCAGCAGTGGCGGGACGTACTGGGATACGCAGTATTTT. Translated: CASSGGTYWDTQYF. The chain uses TRBV27 and TRBJ2-3; D is possibly TRBD2 (6 bases). The CDR3 is made up of 14 amino acids. V gave up 5 bases and J gave up 6 bases, with 15 bases separating them. The germline V gene has CDR1 MNHEY and CDR2 SMNVEV (reference sequence).

V and J are TRBV15 and TRBJ1-2; D may be TRBD1 (5 bases). V lost 1 base and J lost 5, with 14 bases in between. This CDR3 contains 15 residues. Germline V gene sequence: CDR1 LNHNV, CDR2 YYDKDF (reference sequence). The DNA of the CDR3 is TGTGCCACCAGCAGAGGGGTAGGGACGAGTTATGGCTACACCTTC. This translates into CATSRGVGTSYGYTF.

V gene TRBV7-9 combines with J gene TRBJ2-1, with D possibly TRBD2 on 5 matching bases. The V and J ends lost 5 bases and 2 bases respectively, with 10 bases between them. Germline CDR1 and CDR2: SEHNR and FQNEAQ (reference sequence). CDR3 length: 14 amino acids. CDR3 protein: CASSPVLAYNEQFF. The CDR3, as DNA: TGTGCCAGCAGCCCTGTACTAGCCTACAATGAGCAGTTCTTC.

The rearrangement links TRBV4-1 to TRBJ2-1; 11 nucleotides align to TRBD2. The CDR3 has 18 amino acids. Germline V gene lookup returns CDR1 MGHRA and CDR2 YSYEKL. V gave up 3 bases and J gave up 10 bases; unmatched junction bases: 17. The CDR3 DNA reads TGCGCCAGCAGCCATGGGCCCGGACTAGCGGGCGCTTTGTGGGAGCAGTTCTTC. Amino acids: CASSHGPGLAGALWEQFF.

The gene calls are TRBV27 and TRBJ2-3; weak D call: TRBD2 (6 bases). Germline values: CDR1 MNHEY, CDR2 SMNVEV (reference sequence). This CDR3 region has 18 residues. Trimming left V 1 base short and J 1 base short, with 18 bases between. This CDR3 is CASSLLLADGPRTDTQYF. The CDR3 coding sequence is TGTGCCAGCAGTTTATTATTAGCGGACGGCCCCCGCACAGATACGCAGTATTTT.

This sequence joins TRBV2 and TRBJ1-3; D perhaps matches TRBD1 (6 bases). The length of the CDR3 is 14 residues. V lost 6 bases to trimming and J lost 2 bases, with 11 bases between them. Germline V gene lookup returns CDR1 SNHLY and CDR2 FYNNEI. Here the CDR3 reads CASRDRGTGNTIYF. In nucleotides, the CDR3 is TGTGCCAGCAGGGACAGAGGGACTGGAAACACCATATATTTT.